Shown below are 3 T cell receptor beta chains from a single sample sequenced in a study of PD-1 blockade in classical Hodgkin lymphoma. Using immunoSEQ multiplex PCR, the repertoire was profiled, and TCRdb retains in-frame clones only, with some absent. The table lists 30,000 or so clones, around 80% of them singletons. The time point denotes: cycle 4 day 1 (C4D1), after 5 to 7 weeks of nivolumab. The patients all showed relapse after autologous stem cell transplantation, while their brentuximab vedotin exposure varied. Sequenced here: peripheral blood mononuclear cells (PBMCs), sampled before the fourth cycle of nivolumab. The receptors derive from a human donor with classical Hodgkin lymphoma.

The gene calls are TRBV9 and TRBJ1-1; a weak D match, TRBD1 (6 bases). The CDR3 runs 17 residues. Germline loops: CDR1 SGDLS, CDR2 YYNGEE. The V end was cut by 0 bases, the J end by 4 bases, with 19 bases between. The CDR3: CASSVVPLQGGITEAFF. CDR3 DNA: TGTGCCAGCAGCGTAGTTCCTCTTCAAGGGGGAATCACTGAAGCTTTCTTT.

The CDR3 loop reads CASSSGQGNTEAFF. The CDR3 region has the DNA TGTGCCAGCAGTTCGGGACAGGGTAACACTGAAGCTTTCTTT. The genes are TRBV28 and TRBJ1-1; 9 bases are shared with TRBD1. With V trimmed by 4 bases and J by 2 bases, 2 bases remained unmatched. Germline V gives CDR1 MDHEN, CDR2 SYDVKM. The CDR3 is 14 amino acids.

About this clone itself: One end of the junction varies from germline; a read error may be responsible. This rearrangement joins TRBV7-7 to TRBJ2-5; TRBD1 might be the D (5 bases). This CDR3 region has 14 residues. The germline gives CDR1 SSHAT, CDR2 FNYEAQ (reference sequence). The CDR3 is CASSFYGREETQYF. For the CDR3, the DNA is TGTGCTAGCAGCTTTTATGGCAGGGAAGAGACCCAGTACTTC.